The present T cell receptor (beta chain) was sequenced within a study of shared clonotypes between healthy human individuals. For this clone: Its matching antigen is unknown.

Study-wide points: When naive CD4 clonotypes were compared across a handful of donors, about 4.9% were shared.

The test was conducted at deep level. The repertoire was sequenced with immunoSEQ multiplex PCR; TCRdb's copy has only in-frame clones and lacks some. Among 2.3 million or so clones listed, roughly 93% were seen once. Each sample came from a Caucasian adult donor living in Nashville, Tennessee. V gave up 0 bases and J gave up 7 bases, with 10 bases separating them. From germline, CDR1 is SGHRS and CDR2 YFSETQ. This CDR3 is 13 amino acids long. The rearrangement joins TRBV5-1 to TRBJ1-1; D unresolved. Sequences were obtained from naive CD4+ T cells from PBMCs. Subset given: CD45RA+ positively selected. The sequence was obtained from a man aged 18 to 29 in good health. Some clones in this sample may be carry-over from other donors' samples. The CDR3 is CASSLDHYDEAFF. CDR3 DNA: TGCGCCAGCAGCTTGGACCATTATGATGAAGCTTTCTTT.